Following are 10 T cell receptor beta chains from one sample sequenced in a study of blood T cell repertoires in COVID-19. Sequenced by immunoSEQ multiplex PCR; TCRdb stores in-frame clones only, minus some. Found here are 150,000 to 160,000 clones, approximately 90% of them singletons; the top ten hold under 2.5%. Source material: peripheral blood. The origin of the receptors is a woman in her 70s with acute or convalescent COVID-19.

This chain uses TRBV9 with TRBJ1-1; D gene ambiguous. Deletions cut 0 bases from V and 5 bases from J, with 8 bases between. The CDR3 contains 13 residues. Germline V gene lookup returns CDR1 SGDLS and CDR2 YYNGEE. CDR3 bases: TGTGCCAGCAGCGTAGTGAGCGGAACTGAAGCTTTCTTT. The encoded protein is CASSVVSGTEAFF.

Concerning this clone itself: A junction boundary mismatches the germline segment, possibly from a read error. This rearrangement joins TRBV19 to TRBJ1-2, with 10 bases matching TRBD1. The CDR3 length is 13 residues. Germline V gives CDR1 LNHDA, CDR2 SQIVND (reference sequence). The CDR3 DNA reads TGTGCCAGTACCGCCATCGGGACAGGGGTATTCGCCTTC. This gives the protein CASTAIGTGVFAF.

This chain links TRBV4-1 with TRBJ1-4; TRBD1 matches 7 bases. The trim removed 4 bases at V and 3 bases at J, leaving 8 bases unmatched. The CDR3 contains 16 residues. Per germline, CDR1 MGHRA and CDR2 YSYEKL. CDR3 protein: CASSPRQGPSNEKLFF. In DNA, the CDR3 is TGCGCCAGCAGCCCGAGACAGGGTCCCTCTAATGAAAAACTGTTTTTT.

This clone was seen ten or more times. This rearrangement joins TRBV11-2 to TRBJ1-2; weak D call: TRBD1 (5 bases). CDR3 length equals 18 residues. CDR1 SGHAT and CDR2 FQNNGV come from the germline V gene. The V end lost 1 base, the J end lost 5 bases, and 23 bases lay between the germline ends. CDR3 DNA: TGTGCCAGCAGCTTAGTACCCGGGCTCTCCCCAAGGGGATATGGCTACACCTTC. As protein: CASSLVPGLSPRGYGYTF.

The rearrangement uses TRBV6-5 and TRBJ1-6; D unresolved. V was clipped by 0 bases and J by 9 bases, with 9 bases between them. The CDR3 sequence is 14 residues long. Germline values: CDR1 MNHEY, CDR2 SVGAGI. CDR3 coding DNA: TGTGCCAGCAGTTACTCTACGCCGAGTTCACCCCTCCACTTT. Amino acids: CASSYSTPSSPLHF.

V is TRBV5-1 and J is TRBJ1-6; a weak D match, TRBD1 (5 bases). The CDR3 is 15 residues long. CDR1 SGHRS and CDR2 YFSETQ come from the germline V gene. Trimming stripped 4 bases from V and 6 bases from J, with 14 bases between. The CDR3 here is CASSTDTRPNSPLHF. In DNA form, the CDR3 reads TGCGCCAGCAGCACGGACACCCGGCCTAATTCACCCCTCCACTTT.

This chain links TRBV30 with TRBJ1-1; TRBD1 aligns across 9 bases. The CDR3 runs 16 residues. Looked up from germline, CDR1 is GTSNPN and CDR2 is SVGIG (reference sequence). Trimming removed 2 bases from V and 1 base from J; junction bases left unmatched: 8. DNA of the CDR3: TGTGCCTGGAGTACCGGGACAGGGAGGCCGAACACTGAAGCTTTCTTT. This gives the protein CAWSTGTGRPNTEAFF.

The rearrangement links TRBV7-3 to TRBJ2-1; D might be TRBD2 (6 bases). The CDR3 sequence is 17 residues long. Germline loops: CDR1 SGHTA, CDR2 FQGTGA. Trimming pared 5 bases from V and 5 bases from J, leaving 22 bases between. CDR3 in amino acids: CASSPRPTGGVNNEQFF. DNA of the CDR3: TGTGCCAGCAGCCCCCGGCCTACCGGGGGTGTTAACAATGAGCAGTTCTTC.

This clone was detected once. The chain recombines TRBV11-2 with TRBJ2-5, with 13 positions matching TRBD2. The CDR3 is made up of 16 amino acids. From germline, CDR1 is SGHAT and CDR2 FQNNGV. V shed 5 bases and J 5 bases; nucleotides not matched to a gene: 8. The CDR3, as DNA: TGTGCCAGCAGCCCCCGACTAGCGGGGGGACCGGAGACCCAGTACTTC. Amino acid sequence: CASSPRLAGGPETQYF.

The chain links TRBV18 to TRBJ1-5, with a weak D call TRBD1 (6 bases). The CDR3 has 13 amino acids. From germline, CDR1 is KGHSH and CDR2 LQKENI. Trimming pared 0 bases from V and 15 bases from J, leaving 15 bases between. The CDR3 DNA sequence: TGTGCCAGCTCACCACCGGGGGGGCAAGAGGTGCATTTT. Protein product: CASSPPGGQEVHF.